This T cell receptor beta chain appears in the sequencing data of a study of cytomegalovirus exposure and HLA in healthy donors. Background on the study: The same platform used for the roughly 650 first-cohort repertoires was also used for the 120 or so validation repertoires, as a later analysis reported. Study results and limitations: A later analysis found first-cohort TCR clusters tended to co-occur in the 130 or so validation repertoires. In vitro work confirmed that a few CMV-associated chains recognize CMV antigens. Many donors carried some public TCRs, although rarity characterized most TCR sequences.

Worth noting for this clone: What it binds is not known.

Profiled with immunoSEQ multiplex PCR; TCRdb holds only in-frame clones, not every one. This sample has approximately 200,000 clones, with about nine tenths found just once. The V and J ends lost 3 bases and 7 bases, in that order; junction bases with no gene match: 15. Germline lookup yields CDR1 GTSNPN and CDR2 SVGIG (reference sequence). This CDR3 has 15 amino acids. This chain links TRBV30 with TRBJ2-7; 7 bases agree with TRBD2. The sample was PBMCs. The TCR comes from a woman under 30 in good health and CMV-seronegative. CDR3 region: CAWSGLGLDAEEQYF. The CDR3 DNA follows: TGTGCCTGGAGCGGCTTAGGACTAGATGCCGAGGAGCAGTACTTC. Drawing the rest from reference TRBV30 and TRBJ2-7, the complete variable domain is SQTIHQWPATLVQPVGSPLSLECTVEGTSNPNLYWYRQAAGRGLQLLFYSVGIGQISSEVPQNLSASRPQDRQFILSSKKLLLSDSGFYLCAWSGLGLDAEEQYFGPGTRLTVT.